The sample holds one count of the clone carrying this T cell receptor beta chain. Sequencing was performed with immunoSEQ multiplex PCR; in TCRdb, only in-frame clones are kept and a portion is missing. The data show approximately 110,000 clones, around 94% seen once. V dropped 6 bases and J dropped 4 bases, with 10 bases sitting between them. Germline values: CDR1 MNHEY, CDR2 SMNVEV (reference sequence). The CDR3 totals 13 residues. The data derive from a study of brain T cells in children with intractable seizures. The origin of this receptor is a boy under two years old with hemimegalencephaly and intractable seizures. This rearrangement joins TRBV27 to TRBJ1-5; tentatively, D is TRBD1 (6 bases). Sequenced material: peripheral blood, taken at surgery. The CDR3 DNA is TGTGCCAGCAGACCACAGGGTAATCAGCCCCAGCATTTT. Amino acid sequence: CASRPQGNQPQHF.